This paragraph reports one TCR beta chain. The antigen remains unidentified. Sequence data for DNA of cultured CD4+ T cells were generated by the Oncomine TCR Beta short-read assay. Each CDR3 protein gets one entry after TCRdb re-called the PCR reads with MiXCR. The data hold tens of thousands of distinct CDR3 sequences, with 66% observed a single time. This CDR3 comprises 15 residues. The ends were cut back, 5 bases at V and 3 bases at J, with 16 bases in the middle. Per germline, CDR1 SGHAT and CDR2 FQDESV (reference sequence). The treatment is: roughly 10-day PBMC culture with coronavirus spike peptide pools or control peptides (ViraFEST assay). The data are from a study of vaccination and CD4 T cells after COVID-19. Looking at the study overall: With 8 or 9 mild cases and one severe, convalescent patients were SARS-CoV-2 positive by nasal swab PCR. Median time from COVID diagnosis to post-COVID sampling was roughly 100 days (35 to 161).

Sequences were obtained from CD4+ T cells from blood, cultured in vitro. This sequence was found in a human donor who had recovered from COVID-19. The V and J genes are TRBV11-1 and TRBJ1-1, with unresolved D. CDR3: CASSPGDGGDTEAFF. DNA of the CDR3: TGTGCCAGCAGCCCGGGTGACGGCGGGGACACTGAAGCTTTCTTT.